This TCR beta chain was captured by sequencing in a study of OX40 agonist ivuxolimab in advanced cancers. On the study more broadly: Clinicians treated patients with ivuxolimab, an agonistic anti-OX40 (CD134) antibody. The dose-escalation cohort had hepatocellular carcinoma, melanoma, renal cell or head and neck cancer. Enrollees could have had prior anti-PD-1, anti-PD-L1 or anti-CTLA-4 therapy, which 40% to 45% had received. There were three patients with partial responses, one having hepatocellular carcinoma and two cutaneous melanoma.

The repertoire was sequenced with immunoSEQ multiplex PCR; TCRdb's copy has only in-frame clones and lacks some. The sample lists about 82,000 clones; 90% to 95% were seen once. Germline assignment: CDR1 GTSNPN and CDR2 SVGIG (reference sequence). Unmatched junction bases numbered 2, after V lost 3 bases and J lost 2 bases. The CDR3 extends over 13 amino acids. The chain links TRBV30 to TRBJ2-7; 9 nucleotides match TRBD2. The specimen comprised CD4+ or CD8+ T cells sorted from blood, sampled in a trial of the OX40 agonist ivuxolimab. This TCR derives from an adult with an advanced solid tumor such as melanoma, head and neck, liver or kidney cancer. DNA for the CDR3: TGTGCCTGGAGGACTAGCGGAACCTACGAGCAGTACTTC. It codes for CAWRTSGTYEQYF. The variable domain in full, with the rest retrieved from reference TRBV30 and TRBJ2-7, is SQTIHQWPATLVQPVGSPLSLECTVEGTSNPNLYWYRQAAGRGLQLLFYSVGIGQISSEVPQNLSASRPQDRQFILSSKKLLLSDSGFYLCAWRTSGTYEQYFGPGTRLTVT.